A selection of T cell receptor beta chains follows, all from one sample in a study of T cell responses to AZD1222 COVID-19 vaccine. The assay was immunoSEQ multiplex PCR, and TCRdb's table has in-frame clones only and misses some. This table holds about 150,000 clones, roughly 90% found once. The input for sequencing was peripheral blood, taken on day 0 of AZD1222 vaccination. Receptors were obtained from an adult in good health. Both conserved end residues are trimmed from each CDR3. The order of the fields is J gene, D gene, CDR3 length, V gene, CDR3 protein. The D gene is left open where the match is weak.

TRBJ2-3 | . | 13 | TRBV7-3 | ASSPTGPATDTQY
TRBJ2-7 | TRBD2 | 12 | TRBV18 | ASSTSGGALEQY
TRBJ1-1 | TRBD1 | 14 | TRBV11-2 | ASSLTLQGSSAEAF
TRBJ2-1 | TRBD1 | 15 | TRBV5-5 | ASSSPDRDRANNEQF
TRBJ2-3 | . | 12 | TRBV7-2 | ASSSPGFTDTQY
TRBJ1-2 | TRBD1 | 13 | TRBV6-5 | ASRAPGQGYYGYT
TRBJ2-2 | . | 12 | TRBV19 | ASSMLSGAGELF
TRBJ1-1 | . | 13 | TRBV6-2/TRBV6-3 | ASSSPGQLNTEAF
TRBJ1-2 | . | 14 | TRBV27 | ASSLSSGVGAYGWT
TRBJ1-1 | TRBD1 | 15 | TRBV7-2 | ASSLAAAGGAWTEAF
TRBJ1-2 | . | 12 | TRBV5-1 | ASSLSQTNYGYT
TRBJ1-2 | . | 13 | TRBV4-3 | ASSQDPRRVYGYT
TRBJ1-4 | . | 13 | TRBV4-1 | ASSQDRTTNEKLF
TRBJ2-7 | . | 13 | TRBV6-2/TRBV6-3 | ASSYRFGGTYEQY
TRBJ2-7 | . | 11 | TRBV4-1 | ASSQDQRVEQY
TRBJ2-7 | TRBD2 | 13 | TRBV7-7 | ASSPGTSGGYEQY
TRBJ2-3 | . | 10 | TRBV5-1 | ASRSDTDTQY
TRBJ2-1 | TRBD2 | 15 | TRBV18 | ASSPLSGGASYNEQF
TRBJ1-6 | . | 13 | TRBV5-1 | ASSLTGQSNSPLH
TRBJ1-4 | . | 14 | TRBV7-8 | ASSFIVGTDNEKLF
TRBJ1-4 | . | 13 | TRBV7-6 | ASSRLQGAGEKLF
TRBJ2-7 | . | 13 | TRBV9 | ASSVGRQGLDEQY
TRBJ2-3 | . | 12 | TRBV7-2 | ASSLGSPPDTQY
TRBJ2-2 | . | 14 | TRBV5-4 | ASSLGLVLDTGELF
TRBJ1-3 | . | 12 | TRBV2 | ASRKAEPGNTIY
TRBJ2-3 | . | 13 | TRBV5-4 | ASSLKKRGTDTQY
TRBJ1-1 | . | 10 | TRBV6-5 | ASSYPRGEAF
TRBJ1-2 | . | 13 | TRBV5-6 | ASRWRAIDLYGYT
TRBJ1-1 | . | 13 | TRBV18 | ASSPPRVGNTEAF
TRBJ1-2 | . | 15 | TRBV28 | ASSLGTVGTAGSGYT
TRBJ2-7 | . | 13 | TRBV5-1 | ASSLGQGKPYEQY
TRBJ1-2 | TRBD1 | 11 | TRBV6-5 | ASKGTGIYGYT
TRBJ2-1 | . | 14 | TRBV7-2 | ASGGAGESRYNEQF
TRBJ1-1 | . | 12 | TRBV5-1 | ASSLAQTNTEAF
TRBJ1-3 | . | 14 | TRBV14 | ASRFAGPKVGDTIY
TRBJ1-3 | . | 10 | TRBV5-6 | ASSAGGNTIY
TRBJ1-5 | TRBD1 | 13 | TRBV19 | ASSSQGRGNQPQH
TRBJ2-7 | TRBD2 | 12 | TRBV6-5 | AATSGGNSYEQY
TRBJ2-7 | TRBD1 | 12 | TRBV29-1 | SVRMTGGRYEQY
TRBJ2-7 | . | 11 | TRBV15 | ATSRDGIGEQY
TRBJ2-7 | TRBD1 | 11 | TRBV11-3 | ASSLSAGGEQY
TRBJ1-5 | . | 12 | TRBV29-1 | SVSVTNSNQPQH
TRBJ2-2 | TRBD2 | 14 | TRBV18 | ASSPPGLANTGELF
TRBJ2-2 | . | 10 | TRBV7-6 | ASSLFPGELF
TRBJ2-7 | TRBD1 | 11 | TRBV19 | ASRYRGSYEQY
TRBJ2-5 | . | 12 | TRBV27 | ASSLSPAQETQY
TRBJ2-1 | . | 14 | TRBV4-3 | ASSQEQVSSYNEQF
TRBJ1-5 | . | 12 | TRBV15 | ATSTTGSNQPQH
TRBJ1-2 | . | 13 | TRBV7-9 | ASSPEFGGGYGYT
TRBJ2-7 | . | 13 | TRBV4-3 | ASSQGRGFSYEQY
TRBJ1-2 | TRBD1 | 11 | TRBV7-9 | ASTTGGNYGYT
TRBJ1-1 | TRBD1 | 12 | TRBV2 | ASSGQGTYTEAF
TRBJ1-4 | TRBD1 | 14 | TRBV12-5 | ASGLVPGQEGEKLF
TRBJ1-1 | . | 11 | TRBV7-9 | ASSLEGGSEAF
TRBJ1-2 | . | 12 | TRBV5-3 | ARSRGGSTPGYT
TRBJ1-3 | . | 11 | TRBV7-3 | ASSPGSGNTIY
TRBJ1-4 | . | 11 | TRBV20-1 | SASTAGGEKLF